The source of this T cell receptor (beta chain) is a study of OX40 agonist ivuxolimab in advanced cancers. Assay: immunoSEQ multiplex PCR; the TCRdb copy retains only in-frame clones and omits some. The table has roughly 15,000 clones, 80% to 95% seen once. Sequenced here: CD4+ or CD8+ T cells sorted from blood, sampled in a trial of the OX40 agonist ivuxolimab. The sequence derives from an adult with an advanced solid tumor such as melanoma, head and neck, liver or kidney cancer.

The CDR3 region has the DNA TGTGCCAGCAGCTTGAGGGGACTAGCGGGACCCAGGGAGACCCAGTACTTC. It is translated as CASSLRGLAGPRETQYF. The V and J genes are TRBV7-8 and TRBJ2-5, with TRBD2 matching 13 bases. V lost 3 bases, J lost 5 bases, and 9 bases stayed unmatched. CDR3 length: 17 residues. CDR1 and CDR2 (germline): SGHVS, FQNEAQ. Drawing the rest from reference TRBV7-8 and TRBJ2-5, the complete variable domain is GAGVSQSPRYKVAKRGQDVALRCDPISGHVSLFWYQQALGQGPEFLTYFQNEAQLDKSGLPSDRFFAERPEGSVSTLKIQRTQQEDSAVYLCASSLRGLAGPRETQYFGPGTRLLVL.